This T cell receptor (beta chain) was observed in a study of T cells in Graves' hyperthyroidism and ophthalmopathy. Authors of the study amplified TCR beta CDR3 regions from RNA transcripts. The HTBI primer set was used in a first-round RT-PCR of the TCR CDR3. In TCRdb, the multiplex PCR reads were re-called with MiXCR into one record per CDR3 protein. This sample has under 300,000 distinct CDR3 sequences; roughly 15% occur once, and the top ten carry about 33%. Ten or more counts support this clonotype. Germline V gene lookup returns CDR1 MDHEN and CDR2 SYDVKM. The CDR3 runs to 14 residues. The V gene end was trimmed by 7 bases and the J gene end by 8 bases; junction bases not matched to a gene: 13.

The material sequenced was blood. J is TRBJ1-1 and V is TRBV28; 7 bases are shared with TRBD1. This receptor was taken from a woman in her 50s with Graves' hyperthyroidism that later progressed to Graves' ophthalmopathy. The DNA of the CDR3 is TGTGCCAGCATTTCGACAGGGATTGTCCCCGAAGCTTTCTTT. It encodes CASISTGIVPEAFF.